Following are 11 T cell receptor beta chains from one sample sequenced in a study of synovial regulatory T cells in juvenile arthritis. The study, taken as a whole, reports: Compared with other blood Treg cells, inflammation-associated Treg cells had reduced TCR diversity.

These receptors have no identified antigens. Repertoires were generated with immunoSEQ multiplex PCR, while TCRdb's copy carries only in-frame clones and drops some. The sample data list several hundred clones. The sequenced sample consisted of Treg cells from blood. Subset meaning: HLA-DR+ inflammation-associated blood Treg cells. The receptors come from a donor aged 2 to 35 with juvenile idiopathic arthritis.

By frequency, this clone is large. The J gene is TRBJ2-7, the V gene TRBV5-4; checking the TCRdb D call of TRBD2 is not possible without DNA. This CDR3 spans 13 amino acids. This entry has no DNA. Per germline, CDR1 SGHNT and CDR2 YYREEE (reference sequence). This CDR3 is CASSLGSLYEQYF.

This clone is identified as large from frequency. The V and J genes are TRBV7-9 and TRBJ2-7; TCRdb names TRBD1, which stays unverified in the absence of DNA. The V gene's germline CDR1 is SEHNR and CDR2 FQNEAQ (reference sequence). This CDR3 has 17 residues. Nucleotide data are not available. The CDR3 here is CASSLAGTGSPSYEQYF. Full variable domain (missing parts from reference TRBV7-9 and TRBJ2-7): DTGVSQNPRHKITKRGQNVTFRCDPISEHNRLYWYRQTLGQGPEFLTYFQNEAQLEKSRLLSDRFSAERPKGSFSTLEIQRTEQGDSAMYLCASSLAGTGSPSYEQYFGPGTRLTVT.

Its frequency marks this clone as large. The chain recombines TRBV5-4 with TRBJ2-6; TCRdb picks TRBD2, but there is no DNA to check that call. Germline loops: CDR1 SGHNT, CDR2 YYREEE (reference sequence). This CDR3 region has 20 residues. The DNA is not on file. CDR3 in amino acids: CASSGPHGGALLIGANVLTF.

According to its frequency, this clone is large. The chain joins TRBV4-2 to TRBJ2-1; the TRBD2 assignment by TCRdb is unverifiable without DNA. This CDR3 has 15 residues. Only the protein sequence is given. Germline-derived CDR1 and CDR2 are LGHNA and YNFKEQ. CDR3 sequence reads: CASSQGPTRGLEQFF.

This clone is identified as large from frequency. The rearrangement uses TRBV6-1 and TRBJ1-2; there is no DNA to check the TCRdb D call of TRBD1. The CDR3 sequence is 15 residues long. No DNA has been recorded. The germline CDR1 and CDR2 sequences are MNHNS and SASEGT. The CDR3 loop is CASSGLGQGGYGYTF.

This clone is large by frequency. The CDR3 region is CASSGRAYEQYF. This chain joins TRBV19 and TRBJ2-7; the D call from TCRdb, TRBD2, cannot be confirmed without DNA. Germline loops: CDR1 LNHDA, CDR2 SQIVND (reference sequence). The CDR3 consists of 12 residues. A DNA sequence was not provided. Combining the CDR3 with reference TRBV19 and TRBJ2-7 gives the whole variable domain DGGITQSPKYLFRKEGQNVTLSCEQNLNHDAMYWYRQDPGQGLRLIYYSQIVNDFQKGDIAEGYSVSREKKESFPLTVTSAQKNPTAFYLCASSGRAYEQYFGPGTRLTVT.

This clone is deemed large by its frequency. The J gene is TRBJ1-5, the V gene TRBV19; TCRdb's D call, TRBD1, is unchecked because there is no DNA. There are 16 residues in the CDR3. Only the protein sequence is given. In germline, CDR1 is LNHDA, CDR2 SQIVND (reference sequence). The CDR3 sequence is CASSISRTGTNQPQHF.

Considering frequency, this clone is large. The chain is built from TRBV5-4 and TRBJ2-3; TCRdb outputs TRBD2, but without DNA this stays unchecked. The length of the CDR3 is 16 residues. No DNA is given. The germline V gene has CDR1 SGHNT and CDR2 YYREEE (reference sequence). The CDR3 sequence is CASSTRLAGGEDTQYF.

This clone counts as large (0.1 to 1%) by frequency. J is TRBJ2-2 and V is TRBV6-5; TCRdb proposes TRBD1, but this gene call is untestable without DNA. The CDR3 sequence is 12 residues long. No DNA accompanies this entry. In germline, CDR1 is MNHEY, CDR2 SVGAGI. The CDR3 reads CASSLWPGELFF.

Judged by frequency, this clone is large. CDR3 in amino acids: CASSKALHKAQVLPYMNTEAFF. The rearrangement links TRBV21-1 to TRBJ1-1; TCRdb gives TRBD1 as the D gene, but with no DNA this cannot be confirmed. TRBV21-1 is a documented pseudogene. The CDR3 contains 22 residues. No DNA is recorded.

Frequency places this clone as large. This chain joins TRBV28 and TRBJ2-7; the D call of TRBD1 rests on TCRdb alone, since no DNA is present to check it. The germline V gene has CDR1 MDHEN and CDR2 SYDVKM. This CDR3 region has 16 residues. The entry carries no DNA sequence. The CDR3 here is CASRETKTGGGYEQYF.